One and the same sample provided the 24 T cell receptor beta chains below, sequenced in a study of response to subunit inactivated influenza vaccine (dated by TCRdb to between 2017 and 2018). The method behind the library was RT-PCR. Sequenced on an Illumina HiSeq 2500. TCRdb took the public reads, trimmed them with fastp at Q25, ran MiXCR for clone calling and kept in-frame beta chains. A single entry per CDR3 protein holds the most common genes and DNA from its merged rows. The sample table records 650,000 to 800,000 distinct CDR3 sequences; roughly 20% of these occur just once. 11% of the sample is held by the ten biggest clonotypes. The sequencing used PBMCs from blood, collected 4 to 6 days after vaccination. Every receptor here comes from a man aged 45-60 years who received an inactivated influenza vaccine. Donor details come from another sample of the same person, matched by shared clones.

In this sample, this clonotype turned up a few times. The DNA of the CDR3 is TGTGCCACCGCAATACATAAAGGTCAGCCCCAGCATTTT. Its protein product is CATAIHKGQPQHF. The V and J genes are TRBV15 and TRBJ1-5; no clear D. CDR1 and CDR2 (germline): LNHNV, YYDKDF (reference sequence). The CDR3 loop spans 13 amino acids. Trimming removed 8 bases from V and 6 bases from J, with 14 bases in between.

This clonotype was observed a single time. The junction departs from germline at one end; a sequencing error may be responsible. The rearrangement joins TRBV30 to TRBJ1-6, with D possibly TRBD1 on 5 matching bases. The CDR3 covers 13 residues. From germline, CDR1 is GTSNPN and CDR2 SVGIG (reference sequence). CDR3 in amino acids: CAGSDSGNSPLHF. For the CDR3, the DNA is TGTGCCGGGAGTGACAGCGGGAATTCACCCCTCCACTTT.

This chain links TRBV7-2 with TRBJ2-7, with 9 bases matching TRBD1. The germline V gene has CDR1 SGHTA and CDR2 FQGNSA. The CDR3 is 17 amino acids. V was pared by 4 bases and J by 5 bases, with 15 bases of the junction left unmatched. CDR3 residues: CASSSLGGPGQGHEQYF. Written as DNA, the CDR3 is TGTGCCAGCAGCTCCCTGGGAGGCCCGGGACAGGGACACGAGCAGTACTTC.

The V gene is TRBV7-2, the J gene TRBJ2-5; 11 nucleotides line up with TRBD2. Trimming removed 2 bases from V and 3 bases from J; junction bases left unmatched: 2. The CDR3 is made up of 15 amino acids. Germline V gene lookup returns CDR1 SGHTA and CDR2 FQGNSA. CDR3 residues: CASSLFSGGEETQYF. The CDR3 coding sequence is TGTGCCAGCAGCTTATTTAGCGGGGGGGAAGAGACCCAGTACTTC.

J is TRBJ1-4 and V is TRBV15, with D unclear. Per the germline V gene, CDR1 is LNHNV and CDR2 is YYDKDF (reference sequence). This CDR3 is built from 15 residues. Trimming removed 0 bases from V and 3 bases from J, with 8 bases in between. For the CDR3, the DNA is TGTGCCACCAGCAGAGATGCGGGCCCTAATGAAAAACTGTTTTTT. This sequence encodes CATSRDAGPNEKLFF.

This clonotype has a count of ten or more. This chain joins TRBV5-1 and TRBJ1-2; maybe TRBD1 (5 bases). V was pared by 1 base and J by 2 bases, with 12 bases between. Germline CDR1 and CDR2: SGHRS and YFSETQ. This CDR3 contains 15 residues. The CDR3 protein is CASSLSTGPNYGYTF. The CDR3 nucleotides are TGCGCCAGCAGCTTGTCTACAGGTCCAAACTATGGCTACACCTTC.

This clonotype was recorded a few times. The chain recombines TRBV12-3 or TRBV12-4 with TRBJ2-4; D is uncertain. V lost 8 bases and J lost 6, with 20 bases in between. The CDR3 runs to 15 residues. The CDR3 region is CASGPAGSLGNIQYF. CDR3 coding DNA: TGTGCCAGCGGTCCGGCTGGCAGCCTTGGAAACATTCAGTACTTC.

This clonotype turned up a few times. V is TRBV28 and J is TRBJ2-6, with a possible D match to TRBD1 (5 bases). From germline, CDR1 is MDHEN and CDR2 SYDVKM. V lost 6 bases, J lost 2 bases, and 8 bases lay in between. The length of the CDR3 is 14 residues. The CDR3 DNA follows: TGTGCCAGCAGCAGGGTGACTGGGGCCAACGTCCTGACTTTC. This translates into CASSRVTGANVLTF.

The V and J genes are TRBV5-1 and TRBJ1-6; D remains unclear. Trimming removed 4 bases from V and 5 bases from J, with 22 bases in between. This CDR3 has 18 residues. The V gene's germline CDR1 is SGHRS and CDR2 YFSETQ. The CDR3 coding sequence is TGCGCCAGCAGCAAGGACGGAAGGAGGGCTTCTGATAATTCACCCCTCCACTTT. This gives the protein CASSKDGRRASDNSPLHF.

The V call is TRBV12-3 or TRBV12-4, the J call TRBJ2-1; D gene unclear. The CDR3 contains 11 residues. The CDR3 sequence is CASRSRDEQFF. DNA for the CDR3: TGTGCTTCAAGGAGTCGGGATGAGCAGTTCTTC.

The table lists this clonotype with many counts. This sequence joins TRBV7-2 and TRBJ2-1; D remains ambiguous. Per germline, CDR1 SGHTA and CDR2 FQGNSA. Trimming left V 6 bases short and J 6 bases short, with 12 bases between. The CDR3 loop spans 13 amino acids. The CDR3 DNA sequence: TGTGCCAGCAGTAGCCCAGGCCTCAATGAGCAGTTCTTC. The encoded protein is CASSSPGLNEQFF.

The chain couples TRBV10-3 to TRBJ2-3; 9 positions match TRBD1. The CDR3 extends over 16 amino acids. V was clipped by 4 bases and J by 3 bases; unmatched bases: 8. Germline CDR1 is ENHRY and CDR2 is SYGVKD. CDR3 sequence (DNA): TGTGCCATCAGTGTGGGACAGGGAAGTAAAACAGATACGCAGTATTTT. Its protein product is CAISVGQGSKTDTQYF.

The chain carries TRBV20-1 and TRBJ2-1; D is possibly TRBD1 (6 bases). V lost 6 bases and J lost 9, with 12 bases in between. Germline V gene sequence: CDR1 DFQATT, CDR2 SNEGSKA (reference sequence). CDR3 length equals 11 residues. CDR3 in amino acids: CSAYRESEQFF. The DNA of the CDR3 is TGCAGTGCATACAGGGAAAGTGAGCAGTTCTTC.

The rearrangement links TRBV10-2 to TRBJ2-7; D is uncertain. V lost 0 bases to trimming and J lost 2 bases, with 11 bases between them. Germline-derived CDR1 and CDR2 are WSHSY and SAAADI. CDR3 length equals 15 residues. DNA of the CDR3: TGCGCCAGCAGTGAGTCCTGGGGAAACCCCTACGAGCAGTACTTC. It translates to CASSESWGNPYEQYF.

The rearrangement joins TRBV20-1 to TRBJ2-5, with 12 bases that match TRBD2. Per the germline V gene, CDR1 is DFQATT and CDR2 is SNEGSKA (reference sequence). J gave up 7 bases and V 6 bases, and 18 bases lay outside the gene matches. The CDR3 has 17 residues. CDR3 loop: CSAPTIASGGAIGTQYF. CDR3 nucleotide sequence: TGCAGTGCCCCAACCATCGCTAGCGGGGGGGCCATTGGGACCCAGTACTTC.

There are a few counts of this clonotype. The rearrangement links TRBV5-5 to TRBJ2-1; a possible D gene is TRBD1 (6 bases). The CDR3 totals 14 residues. V lost 3 bases, J lost 3 bases, and 10 bases lay in between. From germline, CDR1 is SGHKS and CDR2 YYEKEE (reference sequence). CDR3 amino acids: CASSSIQGYNEQFF. CDR3 DNA sequence: TGTGCCAGCAGCTCTATACAGGGCTACAATGAGCAGTTCTTC.

This clonotype showed up just a few times. The DNA is left out, because the CDR3 cannot be placed on it with certainty; the CDR3 is given as TCRdb lists it. The chain employs TRBV7-2 and TRBJ2-1; the table's D call TRBD1 went unverified against the DNA. Ends included, the CDR3 has 14 residues. CDR1 and CDR2 from the germline V gene are SGHTA and FQGNSA. The CDR3 protein is CASSTSTAYNEQFF.

The chain uses TRBV12-3 or TRBV12-4 and TRBJ1-6; no firm D call. V was shortened by 6 bases and J by 9 bases, with 12 bases between the two germline ends. This CDR3 spans 13 amino acids. The CDR3: CASSLDSVSPLHF. The CDR3 bases are TGTGCCAGCAGCCTCGATTCGGTTTCACCCCTCCACTTT.

The chain joins TRBV6-5 to TRBJ2-1, with 11 bases fitting TRBD2. The CDR3 runs to 17 residues. Per the germline V gene, CDR1 is MNHEY and CDR2 is SVGAGI. Trimming at V came to 0 bases and at J to 6 bases, leaving 7 bases not matched to a gene. Here the CDR3 DNA reads TGTGCCAGCAGTTACTCGTTACTAGCGGGGGTCAGCAATGAGCAGTTCTTC. It translates to CASSYSLLAGVSNEQFF.

The sample holds a few counts of this clonotype. The chain combines TRBV9 with TRBJ2-3; 9 nucleotides agree with TRBD2. The CDR3 runs 16 residues. The junction had 8 bases not matched to a gene; V was cut back by 3 bases and J by 3 bases. Germline V CDR1 and CDR2: SGDLS, YYNGEE. The CDR3 nucleotides read TGTGCCAGCAGCGCAACCTCTAGCGGGGTAACAGATACGCAGTATTTT. It is translated as CASSATSSGVTDTQYF. Complete variable domain (other parts from reference TRBV9 and TRBJ2-3): DSGVTQTPKHLITATGQRVTLRCSPRSGDLSVYWYQQSLDQGLQFLIQYYNGEERAKGNILERFSAQQFPDLHSELNLSSLELGDSALYFCASSATSSGVTDTQYFGPGTRLTVL.

This clonotype has only a few counts. The chain is built from TRBV9 and TRBJ2-2; D gene unclear. Trimming pared 3 bases from V and 8 bases from J, leaving 11 bases between. The germline V gene has CDR1 SGDLS and CDR2 YYNGEE. The CDR3 is 13 amino acids. CDR3 coding DNA: TGTGCCAGCAGCGCCCGGGCTTCGGGGGAGCTGTTTTTT. It specifies CASSARASGELFF.

This clonotype has ten or more counts. V gene TRBV10-3 combines with J gene TRBJ2-1; 14 bases fit TRBD2. The CDR3 is made up of 17 amino acids. Looked up from germline, CDR1 is ENHRY and CDR2 is SYGVKD. V lost 3 bases to trimming and J lost 6 bases; unmatched junction nucleotides: 7. This CDR3 is CAISEHAGTSGSNEQFF. The CDR3 DNA reads as TGTGCCATCAGTGAACACGCCGGGACTAGCGGGAGCAATGAGCAGTTCTTC.

This clonotype was seen more than once but under ten times. The chain combines TRBV20-1 with TRBJ2-7; the match to TRBD2 covers 10 bases. Trimming took 2 bases from V and 2 from J; bases not matched to a gene: 3. CDR1 and CDR2 from the germline V gene are DFQATT and SNEGSKA (reference sequence). This CDR3 comprises 14 residues. The DNA of the CDR3 is TGCAGTGCTAGAACTAGCGGGATCACCTACGAGCAGTACTTC. It is translated as CSARTSGITYEQYF.

This chain connects TRBV4-1 to TRBJ1-2; possibly TRBD1 for D (5 bases). V lost 3 bases and J 7 bases, leaving 9 bases between the germline ends. CDR1 is MGHRA, CDR2 YSYEKL, per germline. This CDR3 is built from 12 residues. In DNA form, the CDR3 reads TGCGCCAGCAGCCAGATCGGGGGTGGCTACACCTTC. This translates into CASSQIGGGYTF.